The 21 T cell receptor beta chains below come from one sample, sequenced in a study. Tregs were sorted as CD4+CD25+CD127-/low cells. Using its own MiXCR run on the 5' RACE reads, TCRdb lists one record per CDR3 protein. The sample records 55,000 or so distinct CDR3 sequences, around 20% being singletons. The specimen sequenced was tumor-infiltrating Tregs sorted from the breast tumor. The receptor set was obtained from a female donor with breast cancer.

The V gene is TRBV5-1, the J gene TRBJ2-7; 7 bases align to TRBD1. V gave up 2 bases and J gave up 4 bases; unmatched junction bases: 9. CDR3 size: 15 residues. CDR1 and CDR2 from the germline V gene are SGHRS and YFSETQ. The CDR3 nucleotides are TGCGCCAGCAGCTTAAGGGACAGCCCAGGGTACGAGCAGTACTTC. It encodes CASSLRDSPGYEQYF.

The chain links TRBV10-2 to TRBJ1-4, with D unclear. CDR1 WSHSY and CDR2 SAAADI come from the germline V gene. CDR3 size: 11 residues. The V and J ends lost 3 bases and 8 bases respectively, with 4 bases between them. In DNA, the CDR3 is TGCGCCAGCAGTGATGGGGAAAAACTGTTTTTT. Translating gives CASSDGEKLFF.

Many counts were recorded for this clonotype. This sequence joins TRBV6-2 or TRBV6-3 and TRBJ1-2, with D possibly matching TRBD1 (5 bases). V was clipped by 6 bases and J by 4 bases, with 18 bases between them. The CDR3 loop spans 15 amino acids. Germline V gene lookup returns CDR1 MNHEY and CDR2 SVGEGT. The CDR3 here is CASRSHGAATYGYTF. The CDR3 DNA reads TGTGCCAGCAGAAGCCACGGGGCAGCCACCTATGGCTACACCTTC.

The chain carries TRBV7-9 and TRBJ2-7; 9 bases map to TRBD2. This CDR3 spans 14 amino acids. CDR1 and CDR2 from the germline V gene are SEHNR and FQNEAQ (reference sequence). V shed 4 bases and J 0 bases; nucleotides not matched to a gene: 1. The CDR3 here is CASSYSGSSYEQYF. The CDR3, as DNA: TGTGCCAGCAGCTATAGCGGGAGCTCCTACGAGCAGTACTTC.

This clonotype was observed a few times. The V and J genes are TRBV4-1 and TRBJ1-4; no clear D. Germline assignment: CDR1 MGHRA and CDR2 YSYEKL. This CDR3 is 13 amino acids long. V was cut by 4 bases and J by 3 bases, with 6 bases left in between. CDR3 in amino acids: CASSPSPNEKLFF. CDR3 nucleotides: TGCGCCAGCAGCCCTTCCCCTAATGAAAAACTGTTTTTT.

This clonotype was observed at least ten times. The gene calls are TRBV12-3 or TRBV12-4 and TRBJ2-3; 12 bases line up with TRBD2. With V trimmed by 6 bases and J by 3 bases, 1 base remained unmatched. This CDR3 is built from 14 residues. The CDR3 is CASRTSGGTDTQYF. DNA of the CDR3: TGTGCCAGCAGGACTAGCGGGGGAACAGATACGCAGTATTTT.

A word on this clonotype: The junction departs from the called germline gene at one end, perhaps through a read error. The chain couples TRBV28 to TRBJ2-4; TRBD1 agrees at 7 bases. The CDR3 spans 14 residues. Germline values: CDR1 MDHEN, CDR2 SYDVKM. The chain's CDR3 is CACSSGQLSGIQYF. CDR3 bases: TGTGCCTGCAGTTCGGGACAGTTATCGGGCATTCAGTACTTC.

This clonotype was counted at least ten times. The V call is TRBV5-1, the J call TRBJ2-7, with D hard to call. Germline CDR1 reads SGHRS; CDR2 reads YFSETQ. The V end was cut by 0 bases, the J end by 0 bases, with 10 bases between. There are 15 residues in the CDR3. CDR3 nucleotides: TGCGCCAGCAGCTTGGGATTCGGCAGCTCCTACGAGCAGTACTTC. Its translation: CASSLGFGSSYEQYF.

This clonotype was counted only a few times. The gene calls are TRBV25-1 and TRBJ2-2; D is tentatively TRBD1 or TRBD2 (5 bases each). The CDR3 covers 15 residues. Germline V lookup: CDR1 MGHDK, CDR2 SYGVNS. Between the trimmed V and J ends, which lost 3 bases and 6 bases, there was a span of 14 bases. The CDR3 DNA is TGTGCCAGCAGTGAGCACCGGGACGGAGCCGGGGAGCTGTTTTTT. This codes for CASSEHRDGAGELFF.

The CDR3 region has the DNA TGTGCCAGCAGCTTAGGACTAGCGGGAGACGGAGATACGCAGTATTTT. This codes for CASSLGLAGDGDTQYF. The chain joins TRBV11-2 to TRBJ2-3; 12 nucleotides line up with TRBD2. This CDR3 comprises 16 residues. The V gene end was trimmed by 1 base and the J gene end by 5 bases; junction bases not matched to a gene: 4. Germline values: CDR1 SGHAT, CDR2 FQNNGV.

There are many counts of this clonotype. The J gene is TRBJ2-7, the V gene TRBV7-2; 9 positions match TRBD2. The CDR3 consists of 17 residues. Germline V CDR1 and CDR2: SGHTA, FQGNSA. The J segment lost 4 bases and the V segment lost 4 bases, leaving 14 bases of the junction unmatched. CDR3 sequence reads: CASSYGLAGLYAYEQYF. The DNA of the CDR3 is TGTGCCAGCAGCTACGGGCTAGCGGGATTATATGCGTACGAGCAGTACTTC.

This clonotype was picked up many times. The genes are TRBV12-3 or TRBV12-4 and TRBJ1-5; D is undetermined. The V gene lost 1 base and the J gene lost 5 bases, with 0 bases spanning the gap. The CDR3 loop spans 11 amino acids. The CDR3 reads CASSLDQPQHF. DNA of the CDR3: TGTGCCAGCAGTTTAGATCAGCCCCAGCATTTT.

The chain couples TRBV12-3 or TRBV12-4 to TRBJ1-1, with D hard to call. The CDR3 is 14 residues long. The V end lost 4 bases, the J end lost 0 bases, and 9 bases lay between the germline ends. The CDR3 DNA is TGTGCCAGCAGTTCGGAACAGTTGAACACTGAAGCTTTCTTT. Protein product: CASSSEQLNTEAFF.

This clonotype was seen ten or more times. V gene TRBV7-2 combines with J gene TRBJ1-1, with D uncertain. V was pared by 9 bases and J by 0 bases, with 8 bases between. This CDR3 spans 12 amino acids. Looked up from germline, CDR1 is SGHTA and CDR2 is FQGNSA. The CDR3 coding sequence is TGTGCCAGTGGGAGGATGAACACTGAAGCTTTCTTT. This codes for CASGRMNTEAFF.

This clonotype has only a few counts. The V call is TRBV7-8, the J call TRBJ2-1, with D hard to call. The germline CDR1 and CDR2 sequences are SGHVS and FQNEAQ. The CDR3 covers 16 residues. Trimming took off 1 base at V and 1 base at J, with 11 bases between the two ends. The CDR3 spells CASSLGRTRSYNEQFF. DNA of the CDR3: TGTGCCAGCAGCTTAGGAAGGACGCGTTCCTACAATGAGCAGTTCTTC. Drawing the rest from reference TRBV7-8 and TRBJ2-1, the complete variable domain is GAGVSQSPRYKVAKRGQDVALRCDPISGHVSLFWYQQALGQGPEFLTYFQNEAQLDKSGLPSDRFFAERPEGSVSTLKIQRTQQEDSAVYLCASSLGRTRSYNEQFFGPGTRLTVL.

In its sample, this clonotype was seen a few times. V usage is TRBV4-1 and J usage is TRBJ1-3; no definite D call. The CDR3 runs 13 residues. The V end lost 3 bases, the J end lost 3 bases, and 6 bases lay between the germline ends. Germline V gene data show CDR1 as MGHRA and CDR2 as YSYEKL. Here the CDR3 reads CASSQTRGNTIYF. DNA for the CDR3: TGCGCCAGCAGCCAGACCCGTGGAAACACCATATATTTT.

The table lists this clonotype with many counts. This chain uses TRBV12-3 or TRBV12-4 with TRBJ2-3; the D gene is possibly TRBD2 (6 bases). The CDR3 is 14 residues long. The V and J ends lost 6 bases and 3 bases respectively, with 13 bases between them. CDR3 protein: CASRVSGTTDTQYF. The CDR3 nucleotides are TGTGCCAGCAGAGTTTCTGGGACTACAGATACGCAGTATTTT.

On this clonotype itself: This CDR3 is missing its conserved last phenylalanine or tryptophan, likely due to a read error. The J gene is TRBJ1-1, the V gene TRBV6-1; D ambiguous. The CDR3 totals 15 residues. Per the germline V gene, CDR1 is MNHNS and CDR2 is SASEGT. Between the trimmed V and J ends, which lost 5 bases and 1 base, there was a span of 14 bases. DNA of the CDR3: TGTGCCAGCAGTACTCGGGATTACCAGAACACTGAAGCTTTCCTT. Protein sequence: CASSTRDYQNTEAFL.

With regard to this clonotype: A read error may be the cause here, since a much bigger clone is one base away. The genes are TRBV29-1 and TRBJ2-5; D gene unclear. CDR3 length: 12 residues. Germline V gene lookup returns CDR1 SQVTM and CDR2 ANQGSEA. V gave up 4 bases and J gave up 4 bases, with 10 bases separating them. The CDR3 loop is CSVGPDRETQYF. The CDR3, as DNA: TGCAGCGTTGGTCCGGATCGAGAGACCCAGTACTTC.

The sample holds a few counts of this clonotype. The rearrangement uses TRBV28 and TRBJ2-7; D not resolved. CDR3 size: 11 residues. The germline V gene has CDR1 MDHEN and CDR2 SYDVKM. The V and J ends lost 6 bases and 3 bases respectively, with 6 bases between them. CDR3 nucleotides: TGTGCCAGCAGCACCCACTACGAGCAGTACTTC. Translation gives CASSTHYEQYF.

By sample fraction, this clonotype is medium-sized (0.01 to 0.1%). The rearrangement links TRBV5-5 to TRBJ1-2, with D possibly TRBD1 on 6 matching bases. This CDR3 has 16 residues. The V gene's germline CDR1 is SGHKS and CDR2 YYEKEE (reference sequence). V dropped 4 bases and J dropped 5 bases, with 21 bases sitting between them. DNA for the CDR3: TGTGCCAGCAGCCAAGAGACAGGCCTCCTCTCTTATGGCTACACCTTC. Translated: CASSQETGLLSYGYTF.